The subject of this entry is one T cell receptor (beta chain). The antigen is not known. This sample stems from a study of cytomegalovirus exposure and HLA in healthy donors. Across the study: Sequencing of 150 million to 200 million T cells in an earlier analysis found roughly 120 million unique TCR beta sequences. General study points: In the analysis, some V segments, TRBV6-2 and TRBV6-3 included, were excluded as indistinguishable.

This CDR3 is built from 13 residues. Per the germline V gene, CDR1 is MNHEY and CDR2 is SVGAGI. The ends lost 6 bases at V and 7 bases at J; junction bases unmatched: 7. A multiplex PCR was run with 60 Vbeta primers and 13 Jbeta primers. Repertoires were generated with immunoSEQ multiplex PCR, while TCRdb's copy carries only in-frame clones and drops some. The sample has under 250,000 clones; 78% are singletons. This chain links TRBV6-5 with TRBJ2-7, with 9 bases matching TRBD1. The origin of this receptor is a male donor in good health and CMV-seronegative. Sequenced material: PBMCs. The CDR3 protein is CASSRDRAGEQYF. The CDR3 nucleotides read TGTGCCAGCAGCCGGGACAGGGCAGGAGAGCAGTACTTC.